At least ten counts were recorded for the clone carrying this T cell receptor (beta chain). The antigen remains unidentified. Only in-frame clones appear in the TCRdb table, and some are missing; sequencing was by immunoSEQ multiplex PCR. The table shows some 43,000 clones, with more than 75% occurring only once. Trimming removed 0 bases from V and 9 bases from J, with 15 bases in between. CDR1 and CDR2 (germline): SGHDT, YYEEEE. There are 14 residues in the CDR3. The data originate from a study of OX40 agonist ivuxolimab in advanced cancers. Notes on the study in general: More expanded clones were found, on average, in CD8+ than in CD4+ T cells. Clonal expansion was seen in CD4+ and CD8+ blood T cells by week 6 at 0.1 to 3.0 mg/kg.

The clonotype originates from an adult with an advanced solid tumor such as melanoma, head and neck, liver or kidney cancer. The sequencing here drew on CD4+ or CD8+ T cells sorted from blood, taken in a trial of the OX40 agonist ivuxolimab. The chain recombines TRBV5-6 with TRBJ2-5, with D tentatively TRBD1 (5 bases). The CDR3 DNA sequence: TGTGCCAGCAGCTTGGCGGCAGGGAAAAAGTCCCAGTACTTC. Residues: CASSLAAGKKSQYF.